This T cell receptor beta chain came from a study of regulatory T cells in long-lasting Graves disease. Time point in this sample: newly diagnosed GD, antithyroid drugs for less than 3 months. Scientists built the TCR library using RNA that was extracted from PBMCs. Arm-PCR with iRepertoire HTBI primers amplified the CDR3 regions for these TCR beta libraries. MiXCR, applied by TCRdb to the multiplex PCR reads, yields one record per CDR3 protein. The profile shows 400,000 to 500,000 distinct CDR3 sequences, less than 20% of them singletons. This CDR3 region has 15 residues. Trimming removed 6 bases from V and 2 bases from J; junction bases left unmatched: 7. This clonotype was recorded many times. The same data also went into a second study, on T cells in Graves' hyperthyroidism and ophthalmopathy.

Sequenced here: peripheral blood mononuclear cells (PBMCs), sampled at new diagnosis, from a patient treated with antithyroid drugs. The rearrangement links TRBV12-3 or TRBV12-4 to TRBJ2-7; the match to TRBD1 covers 10 bases. The receptor comes from a woman aged 18-29 years with Graves disease. DNA for the CDR3: TGTGCCAGCAGGACCGGGACAGGGGTTGCCTACGAGCAGTACTTC. It is translated as CASRTGTGVAYEQYF.